A selection of T cell receptor beta chains follows, all from one sample in a study of a mutant IDH1 vaccine in newly diagnosed glioma. The data were produced by immunoSEQ multiplex PCR, yet TCRdb's version contains in-frame clones alone and is incomplete. Here the sample spans around 16,000 clones, about 80% being singletons. The sample in question was PBMCs, obtained from a glioma patient treated with radiotherapy, temozolomide or both. Receptors were obtained from a man aged 35 to 55 with glioma. Each CDR3 is given without its conserved first and last residue. The order of the fields is J gene, V gene, CDR3 protein.

TRBJ1-5 | TRBV7-2 | ASSLVGAGGQPQH
TRBJ2-1 | TRBV7-2 | ASSLDRGVKNEQF
TRBJ1-4 | TRBV7-2 | ASSSDGTDEEKLF
TRBJ2-3 | TRBV4-1 | ASSQVWRATDTQY
TRBJ1-2 | TRBV29-1 | SVWTTRGYGYT
TRBJ2-1 | TRBV15 | ATSRDRGLAKSYEQF
TRBJ2-1 | TRBV5-1 | ASSPSGQGENEQF
TRBJ2-5 | TRBV7-8 | ASSPPGVQETQY
TRBJ1-2 | TRBV7-2 | ASSPPRIRYGYT
TRBJ2-3 | TRBV12-5 | ASGRSGRAGDTQY
TRBJ1-2 | TRBV19 | ASSIPRRNYGYT